The 12 T cell receptor beta chains below come from one sample, sequenced in a study of T-cell reconstitution after alpha-beta-depleted transplantation in children (dated by TCRdb to 2016 to 2017). The sample's treatment or condition label is to be understood as: allogeneic hematopoietic cell transplantation with graft depleted of TCRalphabeta T cells and CD19 B cells. Library preparation employed PCR. Sequencing was performed on an Illumina HiSeq 2500. TCR libraries were prepared with molecular barcoding, using unique molecular identifiers to normalize TCRbeta repertoire quantification. The public sequencing data were trimmed at Q25 with fastp and processed into clonotypes with MiXCR by TCRdb, which kept only in-frame beta chains. A single entry per CDR3 protein holds the most common genes and DNA from its merged rows. This sample has fewer than 550,000 distinct CDR3 sequences in its table, and 9.5% to 12% of those were observed once. The top ten hold around 15% of the sample.

The sample here was PBMCs, mostly from graft donor cells, taken 180 days after TCRalphabeta/CD19-depleted stem cell transplant. These receptor sequences come from a female patient between 2 and 15 years old who had a stem cell transplant for aplastic anemia, so the T cells may come from the graft donor.

The chain couples TRBV24-1 to TRBJ1-5; no definite D call. The CDR3 is 12 amino acids. Trimming took off 3 bases at V and 5 bases at J, with 4 bases between the two ends. Germline V gene sequence: CDR1 KGHDR, CDR2 SFDVKD. CDR3 bases: TGTGCCACCAGTGATACGGATCAGCCCCAGCATTTT. It is translated as CATSDTDQPQHF.

This chain links TRBV12-2 with TRBJ2-7. TRBV12-2 is annotated as a pseudogene. This CDR3 has 12 amino acids. This CDR3 reads CASRFLIYEQYF. CDR3 nucleotides: TGTGCAAGTCGCTTTTTAATATACGAGCAGTACTTC.

This clonotype was seen only a few times. The chain recombines TRBV7-9 with TRBJ2-2, with a tentative D call TRBD1 (6 bases). The CDR3 runs 15 residues. V was trimmed by 5 bases and J by 1 base, leaving 11 bases between them. Looked up from germline, CDR1 is SEHNR and CDR2 is FQNEAQ (reference sequence). In DNA, the CDR3 is TGTGCCAGCAGCGCCCAACAGGGGAACACCGGGGAGCTGTTTTTT. This gives the protein CASSAQQGNTGELFF.

This clonotype was counted ten times or more. Here the CDR3 DNA reads TGTGCCAGCACTCAAAATCGGCAGAACACTGAAGCTTTCTTT. Amino acid sequence: CASTQNRQNTEAFF. The V and J genes are TRBV3-1 and TRBJ1-1, with D unclear. The CDR3 is 14 residues long. Germline CDR1 reads LGHDT; CDR2 reads YNNKEL (reference sequence). With 7 bases removed from V and 1 base from J, the gap between germline ends came to 13 bases.

This clonotype was seen more than once but under ten times. This chain links TRBV12-3 or TRBV12-4 with TRBJ2-1; 8 bases agree with TRBD2. The CDR3 runs 15 residues. V was pared by 7 bases and J by 4 bases, with 9 bases of the junction left unmatched. The CDR3 DNA reads TGTGCCAGCAAACCGCGACTAGCGCGGTACAATGAGCAGTTCTTC. Protein sequence: CASKPRLARYNEQFF.

This clonotype was detected a few times. This sequence joins TRBV20-1 and TRBJ2-5, with D perhaps matching TRBD2 (5 bases). This CDR3 spans 12 amino acids. Germline CDR1 is DFQATT and CDR2 is SNEGSKA (reference sequence). CDR3 nucleotide sequence: TGCAGCGAAACCCGGCGGGAAGAGACCCAGTACTTC. Translated: CSETRREETQYF.

This clonotype was observed many times. The chain has TRBV28 and TRBJ2-7, with D perhaps given as TRBD1 or TRBD2 (5 bases each). The V gene lost 2 bases and the J gene lost 2 bases, with 10 bases spanning the gap. The CDR3 length is 14 residues. The germline V gene encodes CDR1 MDHEN and CDR2 SYDVKM. This chain's CDR3 is CASSLRDGTYEQYF. DNA for the CDR3: TGTGCCAGCAGTTTACGGGACGGGACCTACGAGCAGTACTTC.

CDR3 sequence: CASSSRTGVPATNEKLFF. CDR3 DNA: TGTGCCAGCAGTTCGAGGACAGGGGTGCCAGCAACTAATGAAAAACTGTTTTTT. V and J are TRBV28 and TRBJ1-4, with 9 bases that match TRBD1. The J segment lost 0 bases and the V segment lost 4 bases, leaving 9 bases of the junction unmatched. The length of the CDR3 is 18 residues. Germline CDR1 reads MDHEN; CDR2 reads SYDVKM.

This clonotype has at least ten counts. The chain carries TRBV10-3 and TRBJ2-1, with a possible D match to TRBD2 (6 bases). Looked up from germline, CDR1 is ENHRY and CDR2 is SYGVKD. The CDR3 is 15 residues long. V was clipped by 2 bases and J by 8 bases, with 16 bases between them. In DNA form, the CDR3 reads TGTGCCATCAGTGAGCCGGGAGTAGGCAAAGATGAGCAGTTCTTC. Translating gives CAISEPGVGKDEQFF.

The J gene is TRBJ1-1, the V gene TRBV4-3; no definite D call. The V gene lost 3 bases and the J gene lost 5 bases, with 19 bases spanning the gap. The CDR3 is 16 amino acids. Germline V CDR1 and CDR2: LGHNA, YSLEER. This CDR3 reads CASSQDLTRRSTEAFF. DNA for the CDR3: TGCGCCAGCAGCCAGGACCTGACACGGCGGAGTACTGAAGCTTTCTTT.

V usage is TRBV5-1 and J usage is TRBJ2-1, with TRBD2 matching over 7 bases. Germline CDR1 is SGHRS and CDR2 is YFSETQ. The trim removed 5 bases at V and 8 bases at J, leaving 10 bases unmatched. The CDR3 runs to 14 residues. DNA of the CDR3: TGCGCCAGCAGGTTAGCGGGCAGAGAGGATGAGCAGTTCTTC. Translating gives CASRLAGREDEQFF.

The chain is built from TRBV18 and TRBJ2-1; D is ambiguous. CDR1 KGHSH and CDR2 LQKENI come from the germline V gene. The V gene lost 4 bases and the J gene lost 4 bases, with 14 bases spanning the gap. CDR3 size: 15 residues. The CDR3 DNA reads as TGTGCCAGCTCACGCGACGGGCCCCTGTACAATGAGCAGTTCTTC. This codes for CASSRDGPLYNEQFF.